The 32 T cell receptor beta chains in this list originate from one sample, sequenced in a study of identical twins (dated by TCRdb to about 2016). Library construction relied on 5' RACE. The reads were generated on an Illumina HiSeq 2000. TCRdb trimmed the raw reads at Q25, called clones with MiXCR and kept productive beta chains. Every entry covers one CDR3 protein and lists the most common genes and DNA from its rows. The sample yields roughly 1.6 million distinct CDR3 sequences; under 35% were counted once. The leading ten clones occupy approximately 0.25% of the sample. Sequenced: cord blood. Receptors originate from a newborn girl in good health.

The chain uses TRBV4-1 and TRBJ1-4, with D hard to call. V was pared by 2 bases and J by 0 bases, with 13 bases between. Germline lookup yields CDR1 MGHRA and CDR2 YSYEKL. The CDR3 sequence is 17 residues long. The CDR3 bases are TGCGCCAGCAGCCAACGAACCGAGGGAGCAACTAATGAAAAACTGTTTTTT. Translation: CASSQRTEGATNEKLFF.

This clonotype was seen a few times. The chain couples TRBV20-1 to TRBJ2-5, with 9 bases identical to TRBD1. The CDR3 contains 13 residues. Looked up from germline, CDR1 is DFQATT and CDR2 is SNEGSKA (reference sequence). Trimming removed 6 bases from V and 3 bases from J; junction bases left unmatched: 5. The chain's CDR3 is CSALRTGEETQYF. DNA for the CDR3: TGCAGTGCCCTTCGGACAGGGGAAGAGACCCAGTACTTC.

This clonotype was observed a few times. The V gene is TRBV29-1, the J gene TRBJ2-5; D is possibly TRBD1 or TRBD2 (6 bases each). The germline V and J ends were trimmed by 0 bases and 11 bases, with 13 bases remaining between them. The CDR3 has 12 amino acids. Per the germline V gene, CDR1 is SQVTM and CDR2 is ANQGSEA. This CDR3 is CSVEEGGYQQYF. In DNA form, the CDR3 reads TGCAGCGTTGAAGAAGGGGGGTATCAGCAGTACTTC. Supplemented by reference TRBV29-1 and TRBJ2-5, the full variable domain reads SAVISQKPSRDICQRGTSLTIQCQVDSQVTMMFWYRQQPGQSLTLIATANQGSEATYESGFVIDKFPISRPNLTFSTLTVSNMSPEDSSIYLCSVEEGGYQQYFGPGTRLLVL.

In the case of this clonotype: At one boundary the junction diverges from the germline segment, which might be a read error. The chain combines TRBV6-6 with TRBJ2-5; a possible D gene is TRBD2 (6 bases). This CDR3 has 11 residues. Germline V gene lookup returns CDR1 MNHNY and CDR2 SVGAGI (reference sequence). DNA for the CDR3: TGTTCCAGCAGGAAATGGGGGGAGCAGTACTTC. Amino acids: CSSRKWGEQYF.

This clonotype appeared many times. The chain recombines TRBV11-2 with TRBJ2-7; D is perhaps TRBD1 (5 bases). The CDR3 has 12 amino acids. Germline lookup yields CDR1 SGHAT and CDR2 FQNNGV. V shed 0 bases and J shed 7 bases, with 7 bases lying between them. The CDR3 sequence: CASSLEGREQYF. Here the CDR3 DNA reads TGTGCCAGCAGCTTAGAGGGGCGGGAGCAGTACTTC. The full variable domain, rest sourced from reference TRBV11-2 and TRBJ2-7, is EAGVAQSPRYKIIEKRQSVAFWCNPISGHATLYWYQQILGQGPKLLIQFQNNGVVDDSQLPKDRFSAERLKGVDSTLKIQPAKLEDSAVYLCASSLEGREQYFGPGTRLTVT.

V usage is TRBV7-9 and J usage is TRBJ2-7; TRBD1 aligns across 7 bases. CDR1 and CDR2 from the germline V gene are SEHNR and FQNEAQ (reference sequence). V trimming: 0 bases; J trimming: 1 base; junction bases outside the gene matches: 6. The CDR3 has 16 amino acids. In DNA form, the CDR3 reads TGTGCCAGCAGCTTAGCCGATTTGACAGGGTCCTACGAGCAGTACTTC. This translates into CASSLADLTGSYEQYF.

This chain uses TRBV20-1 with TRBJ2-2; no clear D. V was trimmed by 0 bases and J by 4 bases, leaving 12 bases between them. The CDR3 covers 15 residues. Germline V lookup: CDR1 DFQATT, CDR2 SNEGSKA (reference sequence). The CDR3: CSARDWSTSTGELFF. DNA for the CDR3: TGCAGTGCTAGAGATTGGTCTACGAGCACCGGGGAGCTGTTTTTT.

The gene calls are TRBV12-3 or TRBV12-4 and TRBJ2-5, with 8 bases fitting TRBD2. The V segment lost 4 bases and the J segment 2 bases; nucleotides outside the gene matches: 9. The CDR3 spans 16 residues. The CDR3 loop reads CASSSGLALRQETQYF. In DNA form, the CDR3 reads TGTGCCAGCAGTTCAGGACTAGCCCTAAGACAAGAGACCCAGTACTTC.

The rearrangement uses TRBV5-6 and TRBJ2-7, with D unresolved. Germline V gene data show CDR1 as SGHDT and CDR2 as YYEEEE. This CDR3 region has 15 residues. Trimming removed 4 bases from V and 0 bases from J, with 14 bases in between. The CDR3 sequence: CASSARMISSYEQYF. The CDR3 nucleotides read TGTGCCAGCAGCGCCAGGATGATAAGCTCCTACGAGCAGTACTTC. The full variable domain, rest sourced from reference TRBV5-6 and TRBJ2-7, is DAGVTQSPTHLIKTRGQQVTLRCSPKSGHDTVSWYQQALGQGPQFIFQYYEEEERQRGNFPDRFSGHQFPNYSSELNVNALLLGDSALYLCASSARMISSYEQYFGPGTRLTVT.

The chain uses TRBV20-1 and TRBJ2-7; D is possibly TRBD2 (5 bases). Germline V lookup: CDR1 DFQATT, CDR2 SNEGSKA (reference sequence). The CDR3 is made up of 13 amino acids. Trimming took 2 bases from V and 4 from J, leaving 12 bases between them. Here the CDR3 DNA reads TGCAGTGCTAGAAGGCGGCGGGCTTACGAGCAGTACTTC. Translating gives CSARRRRAYEQYF.

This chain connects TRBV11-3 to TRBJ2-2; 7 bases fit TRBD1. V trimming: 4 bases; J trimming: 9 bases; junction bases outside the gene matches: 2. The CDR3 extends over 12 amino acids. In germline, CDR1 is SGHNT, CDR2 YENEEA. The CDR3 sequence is CASSYRGRELFF. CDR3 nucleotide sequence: TGTGCCAGCAGCTACAGGGGCCGGGAGCTGTTTTTT.

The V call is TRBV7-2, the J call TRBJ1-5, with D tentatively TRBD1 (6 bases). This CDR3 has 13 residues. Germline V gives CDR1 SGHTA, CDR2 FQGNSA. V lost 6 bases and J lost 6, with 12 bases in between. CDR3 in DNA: TGTGCCAGCAGTACAGGGCCCAGTCAGCCCCAGCATTTT. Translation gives CASSTGPSQPQHF.

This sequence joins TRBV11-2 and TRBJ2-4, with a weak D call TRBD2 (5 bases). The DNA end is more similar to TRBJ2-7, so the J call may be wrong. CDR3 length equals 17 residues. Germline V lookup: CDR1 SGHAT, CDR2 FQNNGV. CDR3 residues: CASSLVPLERKRSEQYF. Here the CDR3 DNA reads TGTGCCAGCAGCTTAGTACCCCTCGAGCGGAAGCGCTCCGAGCAGTACTTC.

CDR3 residues: CASSLALGRPQHF. CDR3 nucleotides: TGTGCCAGCAGCTTAGCGCTAGGGCGGCCCCAGCATTTT. V and J are TRBV7-2 and TRBJ1-5; no definite D call. The CDR3 extends over 13 amino acids. Trimming took 0 bases from V and 9 from J, leaving 9 bases between them. The germline CDR1 and CDR2 sequences are SGHTA and FQGNSA.

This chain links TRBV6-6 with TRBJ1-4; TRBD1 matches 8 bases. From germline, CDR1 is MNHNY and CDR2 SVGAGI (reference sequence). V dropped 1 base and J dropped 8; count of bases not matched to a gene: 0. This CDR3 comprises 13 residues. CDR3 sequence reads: CASSYWTGEKLFF. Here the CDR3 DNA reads TGTGCCAGCAGTTACTGGACAGGGGAAAAACTGTTTTTT.

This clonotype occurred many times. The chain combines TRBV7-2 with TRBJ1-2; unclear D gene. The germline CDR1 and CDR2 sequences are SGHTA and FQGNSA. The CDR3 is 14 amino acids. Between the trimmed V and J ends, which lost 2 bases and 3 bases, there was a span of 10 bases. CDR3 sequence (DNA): TGTGCCAGCAGCTTATCGACGATTCACTATGGCTACACCTTC. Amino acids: CASSLSTIHYGYTF.

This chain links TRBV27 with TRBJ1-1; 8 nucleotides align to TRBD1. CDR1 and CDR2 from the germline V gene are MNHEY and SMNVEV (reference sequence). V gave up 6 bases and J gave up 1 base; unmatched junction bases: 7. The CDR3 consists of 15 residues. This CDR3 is CASSPDRGGNTEAFF. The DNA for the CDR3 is TGTGCCAGCAGCCCAGACAGGGGCGGGAACACTGAAGCTTTCTTT.

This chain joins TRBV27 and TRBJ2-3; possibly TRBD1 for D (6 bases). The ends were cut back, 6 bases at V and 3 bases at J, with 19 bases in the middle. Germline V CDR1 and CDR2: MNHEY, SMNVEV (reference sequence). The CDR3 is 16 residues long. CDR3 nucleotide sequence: TGTGCCAGCAGAGGAACCCCACAGGGAACTACAGATACGCAGTATTTT. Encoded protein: CASRGTPQGTTDTQYF.

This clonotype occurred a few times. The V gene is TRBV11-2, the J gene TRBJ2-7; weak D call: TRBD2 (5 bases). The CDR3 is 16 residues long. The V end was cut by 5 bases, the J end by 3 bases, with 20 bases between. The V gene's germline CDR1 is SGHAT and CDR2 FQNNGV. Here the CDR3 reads CASSPNPPDSYYEQYF. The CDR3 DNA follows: TGTGCCAGCAGCCCCAATCCCCCGGACTCCTACTACGAGCAGTACTTC. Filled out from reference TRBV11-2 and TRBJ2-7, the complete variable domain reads EAGVAQSPRYKIIEKRQSVAFWCNPISGHATLYWYQQILGQGPKLLIQFQNNGVVDDSQLPKDRFSAERLKGVDSTLKIQPAKLEDSAVYLCASSPNPPDSYYEQYFGPGTRLTVT.

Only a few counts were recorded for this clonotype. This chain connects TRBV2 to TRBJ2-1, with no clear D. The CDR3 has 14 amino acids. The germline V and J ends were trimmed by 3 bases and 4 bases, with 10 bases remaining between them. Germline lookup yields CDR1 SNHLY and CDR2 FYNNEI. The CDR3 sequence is CASSERLPYNEQFF. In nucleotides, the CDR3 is TGTGCCAGCAGTGAGCGTCTCCCTTACAATGAGCAGTTCTTC.

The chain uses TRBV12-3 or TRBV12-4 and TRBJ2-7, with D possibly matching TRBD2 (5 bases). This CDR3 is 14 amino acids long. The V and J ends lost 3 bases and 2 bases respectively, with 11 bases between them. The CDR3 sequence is CASSFRTVPYEQYF. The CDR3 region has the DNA TGTGCCAGCAGTTTCCGGACTGTCCCCTACGAGCAGTACTTC.

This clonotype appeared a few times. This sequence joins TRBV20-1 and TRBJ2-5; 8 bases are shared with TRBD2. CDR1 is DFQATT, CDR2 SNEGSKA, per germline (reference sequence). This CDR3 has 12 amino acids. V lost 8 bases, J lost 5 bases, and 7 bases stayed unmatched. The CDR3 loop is CSPWTSRETQYF. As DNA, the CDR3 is TGCAGTCCCTGGACTAGCAGGGAGACCCAGTACTTC.

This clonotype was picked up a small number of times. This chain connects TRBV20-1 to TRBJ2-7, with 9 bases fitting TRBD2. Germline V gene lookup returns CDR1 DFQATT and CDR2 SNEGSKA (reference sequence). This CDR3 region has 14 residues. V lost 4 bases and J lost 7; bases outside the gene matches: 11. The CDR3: CSATPSGDPLEQYF. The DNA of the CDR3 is TGCAGTGCTACCCCTAGCGGGGACCCCCTAGAGCAGTACTTC.

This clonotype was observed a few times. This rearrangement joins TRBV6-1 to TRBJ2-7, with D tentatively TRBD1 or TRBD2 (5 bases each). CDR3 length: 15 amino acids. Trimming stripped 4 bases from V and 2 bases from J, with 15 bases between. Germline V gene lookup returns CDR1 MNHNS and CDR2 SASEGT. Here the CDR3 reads CASSGSGTAPYEQYF. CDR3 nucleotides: TGTGCCAGCAGTGGATCAGGGACCGCACCCTACGAGCAGTACTTC.

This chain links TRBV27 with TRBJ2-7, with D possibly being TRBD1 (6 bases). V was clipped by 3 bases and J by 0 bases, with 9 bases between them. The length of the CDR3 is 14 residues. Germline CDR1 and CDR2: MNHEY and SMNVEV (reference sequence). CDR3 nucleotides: TGTGCCAGCAGTTTCGAGGGGGACTCCTACGAGCAGTACTTC. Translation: CASSFEGDSYEQYF.

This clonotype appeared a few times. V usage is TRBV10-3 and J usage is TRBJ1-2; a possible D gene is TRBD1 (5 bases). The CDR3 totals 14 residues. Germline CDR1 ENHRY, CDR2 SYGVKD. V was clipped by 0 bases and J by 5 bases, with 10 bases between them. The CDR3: CAISESTDTYGYTF. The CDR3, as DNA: TGTGCCATCAGTGAGTCGACAGACACATATGGCTACACCTTC.

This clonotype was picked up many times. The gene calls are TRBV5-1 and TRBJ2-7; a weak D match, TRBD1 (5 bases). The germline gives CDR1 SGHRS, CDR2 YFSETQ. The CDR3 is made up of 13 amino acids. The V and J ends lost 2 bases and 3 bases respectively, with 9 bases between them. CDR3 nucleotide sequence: TGCGCCAGCAGCTTCGACAGAGACTACGAGCAGTACTTC. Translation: CASSFDRDYEQYF.

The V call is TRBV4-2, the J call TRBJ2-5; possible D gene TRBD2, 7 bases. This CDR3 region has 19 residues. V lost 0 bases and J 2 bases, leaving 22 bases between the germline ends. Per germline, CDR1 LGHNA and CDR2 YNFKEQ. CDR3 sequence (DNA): TGTGCCAGCAGCCAAGAAGTAATGATGTGGGGGAGGGGGCAAGAGACCCAGTACTTC. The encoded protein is CASSQEVMMWGRGQETQYF.

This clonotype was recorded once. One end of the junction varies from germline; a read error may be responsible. CDR3 sequence: CASSQGGTSAPDTRYF. CDR3 DNA sequence: TGCGCCAGCAGCCAAGGGGGGACTAGCGCCCCAGATACGCGGTATTTT. The chain combines TRBV4-1 with TRBJ2-3, with TRBD2 identical over 10 bases. The CDR3 is made up of 16 amino acids. Germline V gene data show CDR1 as MGHRA and CDR2 as YSYEKL.

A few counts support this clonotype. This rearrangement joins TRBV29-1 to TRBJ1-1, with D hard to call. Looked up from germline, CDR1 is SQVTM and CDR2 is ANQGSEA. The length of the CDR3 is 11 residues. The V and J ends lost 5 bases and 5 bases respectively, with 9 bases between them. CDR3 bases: TGCAGCGTTCGGGCTCGGACTGAAGCTTTCTTT. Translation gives CSVRARTEAFF.

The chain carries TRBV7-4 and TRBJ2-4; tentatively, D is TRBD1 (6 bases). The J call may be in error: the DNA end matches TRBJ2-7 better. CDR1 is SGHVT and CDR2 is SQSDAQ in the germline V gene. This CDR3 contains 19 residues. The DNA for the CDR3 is TGTGCCAGCAGCGAGGGGGATTGGAGTGGCTACAGGCGAACCTACGAGCAGTACTTC. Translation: CASSEGDWSGYRRTYEQYF.

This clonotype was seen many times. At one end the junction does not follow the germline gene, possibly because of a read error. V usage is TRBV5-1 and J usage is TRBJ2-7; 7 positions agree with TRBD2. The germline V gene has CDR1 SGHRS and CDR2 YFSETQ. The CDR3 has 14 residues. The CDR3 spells CASSSGTNSYEQYF. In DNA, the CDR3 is TGTGCCAGCAGCTCCGGGACTAACTCCTACGAGCAGTACTTC. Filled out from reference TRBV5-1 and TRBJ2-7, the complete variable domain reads KAGVTQTPRYLIKTRGQQVTLSCSPISGHRSVSWYQQTPGQGLQFLFEYFSETQRNKGNFPGRFSGRQFSNSRSEMNVSTLELGDSALYLCASSSGTNSYEQYFGPGTRLTVT.